This TCR beta chain originates from a study of blood T cell repertoires in COVID-19 (TCRdb year 2020). Describing the broader study: Samples from collaborators originated in the United States, Italy and Spain and spanned both the acute and convalescent phases of COVID-19. The material from the prospective study consisted of cDNA or gDNA derived from T cells, B-cell-depleted T cells, or PBMCs. Where available, HLA class I and class II types were taken from metadata supplied by the sample provider and were not determined by assay-based typing. The samples were drawn from the first 160 participants of the ongoing ImmuneRACE study and from 950 to 1,500 subjects provided by 6 global collaborators. Subjects who had been exposed to COVID-19, were actively infected with it, or had recovered from it provided the deeply sampled blood TCRbeta repertoires that made up the dataset. Nearly every sample came with metadata listing a de-identified subject ID, COVID-19 status, age in years and sex. The repertoires were made available in a free public database intended to serve as a resource for research on the immune response to SARS-CoV-2. Findings and caveats that apply to the study as a whole: How much clinical and demographic metadata was included differed by source and by participant, and the metadata was provided uncurated.

The immunoSEQ Assay, a bias-controlled multiplex PCR, was used to amplify TCRbeta CDR3 regions from genomic DNA. The authors' pipeline ran thus. The number of nucleated cells in each sample was estimated from the amplification of reference gene primers within the assay. To quantify the absolute abundance of each unique TCRbeta CDR3 rearrangement, sequence reads were collapsed and filtered. For each sample, productive Simpson clonality was calculated by taking the square root of Simpson's diversity index across productive rearrangements. As stored in TCRdb, this immuneACCESS dataset retains in-frame rearrangements with V and J assigned. A fraction of the clones does not appear; measured against another copy, unresolved V genes explain less than half of the discrepancy, and the remainder lacks a known reason. Clonal size and the V and J genes are those of that table, whereas D and trimming came from the DNA. For this sample the table gives about 410,000 clones, of which about 89% were detected only once. The top ten hold 1.5% to 1.8% of the sample.

One collaborating source in Seattle enrolled patients while the patients were actively infected and followed the patients over time throughout the course of disease. Each collaborating institution followed its own protocols to collect whole blood in K2EDTA tubes. For TCRbeta analysis, collaborator samples were shipped as frozen whole blood, as isolated PBMCs, or as DNA extracted from either sample type. V is trimmed back by 0 bases and J by 1 base, and the junction contains 10 bases that no gene match accounts for. The CDR3 sequence holds 18 residues, the cysteine and phenylalanine included. This entry keeps only the CDR3 DNA: 54 bases, framed from base 1. Looking up the germline V gene (reference sequence) yields CDR1 SGHKS and CDR2 YYEKEE. Comments on this clone: Its antigen remains unidentified. Base qualities are not provided; no much larger clone lies one nucleotide away.

The clonotype comes from a woman aged 40-49 years with COVID-19, enrolled during active disease. The material sequenced was peripheral blood. The chain was built from TRBV5-5 and TRBJ2-3, with 8 junctional bases fitting TRBD2. The CDR3 corresponds to CASSLGPGGPRGTDTQYF. The DNA sequence is given as TGTGCCAGCAGCTTGGGACCGGGAGGGCCCCGTGGCACAGATACGCAGTATTTT.